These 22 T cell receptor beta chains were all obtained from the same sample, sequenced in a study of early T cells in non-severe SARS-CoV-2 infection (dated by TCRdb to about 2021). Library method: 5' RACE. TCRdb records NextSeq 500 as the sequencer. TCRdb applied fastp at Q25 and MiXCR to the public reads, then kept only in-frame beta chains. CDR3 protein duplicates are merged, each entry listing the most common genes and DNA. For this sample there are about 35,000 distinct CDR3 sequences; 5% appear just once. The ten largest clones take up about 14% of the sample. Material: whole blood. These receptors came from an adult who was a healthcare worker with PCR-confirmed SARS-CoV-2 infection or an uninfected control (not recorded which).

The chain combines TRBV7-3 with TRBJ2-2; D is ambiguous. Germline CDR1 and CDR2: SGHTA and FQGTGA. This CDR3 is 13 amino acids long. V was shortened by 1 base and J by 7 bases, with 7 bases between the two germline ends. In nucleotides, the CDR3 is TGTGCCAGCAGCTTAATAAGTGGCGGGGAGCTGTTTTTT. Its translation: CASSLISGGELFF.

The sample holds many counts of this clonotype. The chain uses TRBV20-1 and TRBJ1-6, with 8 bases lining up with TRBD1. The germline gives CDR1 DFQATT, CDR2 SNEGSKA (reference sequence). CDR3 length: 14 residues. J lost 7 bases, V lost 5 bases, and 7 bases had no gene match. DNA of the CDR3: TGCAGTGCTTGGCCAAGACAGGGGAATTCACCCCTCCACTTT. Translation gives CSAWPRQGNSPLHF.

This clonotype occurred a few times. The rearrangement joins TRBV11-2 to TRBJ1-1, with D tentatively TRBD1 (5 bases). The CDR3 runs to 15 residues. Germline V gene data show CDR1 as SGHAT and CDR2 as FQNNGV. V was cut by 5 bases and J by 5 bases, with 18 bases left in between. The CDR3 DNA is TGTGCCAGCAGCCGGACCATGTCGGGGGATACTGAAGCTTTCTTT. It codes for CASSRTMSGDTEAFF.

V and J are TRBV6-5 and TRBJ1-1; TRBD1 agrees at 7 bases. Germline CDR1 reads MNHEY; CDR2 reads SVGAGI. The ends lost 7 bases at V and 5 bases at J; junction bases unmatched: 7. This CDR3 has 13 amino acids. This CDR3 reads CASTPTGFTEAFF. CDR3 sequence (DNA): TGTGCCAGCACTCCGACAGGGTTTACTGAAGCTTTCTTT.

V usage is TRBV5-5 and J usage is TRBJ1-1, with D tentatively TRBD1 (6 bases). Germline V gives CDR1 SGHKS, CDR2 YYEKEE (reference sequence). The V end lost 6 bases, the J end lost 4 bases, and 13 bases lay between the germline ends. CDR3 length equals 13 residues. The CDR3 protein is CASIQGAGTEAFF. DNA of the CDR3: TGTGCCAGCATACAGGGCGCGGGCACTGAAGCTTTCTTT. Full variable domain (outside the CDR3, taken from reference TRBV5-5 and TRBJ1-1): DAGVTQSPTHLIKTRGQQVTLRCSPISGHKSVSWYQQVLGQGPQFIFQYYEKEERGRGNFPDRFSARQFPNYSSELNVNALLLGDSALYLCASIQGAGTEAFFGQGTRLTVV.

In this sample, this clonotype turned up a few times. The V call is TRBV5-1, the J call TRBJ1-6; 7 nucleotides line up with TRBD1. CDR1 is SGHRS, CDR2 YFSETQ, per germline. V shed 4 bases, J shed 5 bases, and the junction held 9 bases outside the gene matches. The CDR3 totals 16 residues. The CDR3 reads CASSLLRQGNNSPLHF. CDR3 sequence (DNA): TGCGCCAGCAGCCTTCTCCGACAGGGAAATAATTCACCCCTCCACTTT.

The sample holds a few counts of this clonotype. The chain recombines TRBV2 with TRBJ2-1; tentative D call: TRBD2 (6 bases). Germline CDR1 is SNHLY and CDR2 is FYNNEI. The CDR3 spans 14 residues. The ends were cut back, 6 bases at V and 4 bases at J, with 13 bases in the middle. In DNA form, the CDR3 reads TGTGCCAGCAGGCGGGGCCTCGCTTACAATGAGCAGTTCTTC. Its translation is CASRRGLAYNEQFF.

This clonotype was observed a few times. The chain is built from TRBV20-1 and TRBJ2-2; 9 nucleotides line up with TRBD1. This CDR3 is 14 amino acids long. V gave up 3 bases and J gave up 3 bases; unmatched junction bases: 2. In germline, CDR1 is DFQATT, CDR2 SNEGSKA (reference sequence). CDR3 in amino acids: CSASGDRDTGELFF. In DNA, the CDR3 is TGCAGTGCTAGTGGGGACAGGGACACCGGGGAGCTGTTTTTT.

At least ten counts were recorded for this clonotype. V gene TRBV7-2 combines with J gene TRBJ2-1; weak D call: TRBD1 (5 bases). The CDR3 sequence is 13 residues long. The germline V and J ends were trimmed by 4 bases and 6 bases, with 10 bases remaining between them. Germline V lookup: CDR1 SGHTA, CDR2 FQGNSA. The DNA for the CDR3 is TGTGCCAGCAGCTCCAGACAGTTCAATGAGCAGTTCTTC. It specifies CASSSRQFNEQFF.

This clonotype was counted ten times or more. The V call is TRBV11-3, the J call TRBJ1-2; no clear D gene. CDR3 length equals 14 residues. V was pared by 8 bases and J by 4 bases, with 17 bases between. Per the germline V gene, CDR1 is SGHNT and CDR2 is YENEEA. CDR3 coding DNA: TGTGCCAGCTGGACCCACCCGGACCCCTATGGCTACACCTTC. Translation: CASWTHPDPYGYTF.

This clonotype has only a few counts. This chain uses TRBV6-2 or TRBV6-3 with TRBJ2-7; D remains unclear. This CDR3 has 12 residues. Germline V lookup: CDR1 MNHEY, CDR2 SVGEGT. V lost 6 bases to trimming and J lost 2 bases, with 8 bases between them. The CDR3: CASSDRTYEQYF. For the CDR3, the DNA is TGTGCCAGCAGCGACCGCACCTACGAGCAGTACTTC.

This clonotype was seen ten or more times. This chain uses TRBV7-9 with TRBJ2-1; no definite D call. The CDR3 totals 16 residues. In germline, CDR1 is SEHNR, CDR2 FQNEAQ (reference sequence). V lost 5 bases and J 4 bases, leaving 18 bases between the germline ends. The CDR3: CASSPFSALRYNEQFF. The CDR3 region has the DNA TGTGCCAGCAGCCCCTTCTCGGCCTTACGATACAATGAGCAGTTCTTC. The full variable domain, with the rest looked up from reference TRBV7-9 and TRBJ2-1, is DTGVSQNPRHKITKRGQNVTFRCDPISEHNRLYWYRQTLGQGPEFLTYFQNEAQLEKSRLLSDRFSAERPKGSFSTLEIQRTEQGDSAMYLCASSPFSALRYNEQFFGPGTRLTVL.

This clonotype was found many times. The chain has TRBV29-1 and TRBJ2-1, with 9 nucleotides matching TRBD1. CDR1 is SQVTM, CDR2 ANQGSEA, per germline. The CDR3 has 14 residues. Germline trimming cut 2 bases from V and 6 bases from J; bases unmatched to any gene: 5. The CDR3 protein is CSVEKWDRVNEQFF. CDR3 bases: TGCAGCGTTGAAAAATGGGACAGGGTCAATGAGCAGTTCTTC.

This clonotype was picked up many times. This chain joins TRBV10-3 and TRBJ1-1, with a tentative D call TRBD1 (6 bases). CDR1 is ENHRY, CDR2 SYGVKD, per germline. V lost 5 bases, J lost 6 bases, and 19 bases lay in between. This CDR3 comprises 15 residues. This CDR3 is CAISPGRGDWAEAFF. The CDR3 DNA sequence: TGTGCCATCAGTCCCGGGAGGGGGGATTGGGCTGAAGCTTTCTTT.

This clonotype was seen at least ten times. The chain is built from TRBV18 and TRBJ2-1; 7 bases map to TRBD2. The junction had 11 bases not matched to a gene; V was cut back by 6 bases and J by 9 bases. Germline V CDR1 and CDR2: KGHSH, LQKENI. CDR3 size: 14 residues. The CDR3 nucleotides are TGTGCCAGCTCCGGGGGGACCCGCCCTATTGAGCAGTTCTTC. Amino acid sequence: CASSGGTRPIEQFF.

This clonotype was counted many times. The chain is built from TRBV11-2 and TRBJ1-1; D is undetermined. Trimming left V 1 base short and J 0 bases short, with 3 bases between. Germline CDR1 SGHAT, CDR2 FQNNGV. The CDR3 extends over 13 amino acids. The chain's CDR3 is CASSLVMNTEAFF. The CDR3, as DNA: TGTGCCAGCAGCTTAGTTATGAACACTGAAGCTTTCTTT.

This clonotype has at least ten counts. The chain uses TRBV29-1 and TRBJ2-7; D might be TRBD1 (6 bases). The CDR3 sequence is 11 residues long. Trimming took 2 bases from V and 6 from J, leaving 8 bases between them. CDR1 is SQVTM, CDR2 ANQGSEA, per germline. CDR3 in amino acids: CSVESRGEQYF. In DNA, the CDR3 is TGCAGCGTTGAATCCAGGGGCGAGCAGTACTTC.

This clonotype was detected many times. The CDR3: CASTIQGWSSNTGELFF. CDR3 DNA sequence: TGTGCCAGCACCATTCAAGGGTGGAGCTCGAACACCGGGGAGCTGTTTTTT. The rearrangement joins TRBV28 to TRBJ2-2, with D unclear. Trimming left V 7 bases short and J 0 bases short, with 18 bases between. Germline loops: CDR1 MDHEN, CDR2 SYDVKM. CDR3 length equals 17 residues.

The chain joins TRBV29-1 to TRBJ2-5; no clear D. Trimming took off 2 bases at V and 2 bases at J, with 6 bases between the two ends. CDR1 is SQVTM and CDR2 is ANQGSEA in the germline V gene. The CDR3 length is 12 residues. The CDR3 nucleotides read TGCAGCGTTGAATGGGGACAAGAGACCCAGTACTTC. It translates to CSVEWGQETQYF.

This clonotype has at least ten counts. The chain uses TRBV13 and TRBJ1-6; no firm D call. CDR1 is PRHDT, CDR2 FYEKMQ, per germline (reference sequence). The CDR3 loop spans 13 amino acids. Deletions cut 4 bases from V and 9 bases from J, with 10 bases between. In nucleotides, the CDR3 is TGTGCCAGCAGCTCCGCGCGGGGTTCACCCCTCCACTTT. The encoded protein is CASSSARGSPLHF.

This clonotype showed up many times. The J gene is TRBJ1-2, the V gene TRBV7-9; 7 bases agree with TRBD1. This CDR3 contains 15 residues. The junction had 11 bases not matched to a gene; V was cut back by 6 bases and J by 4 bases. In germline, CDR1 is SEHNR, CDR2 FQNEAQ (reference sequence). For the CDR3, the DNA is TGTGCCAGCAGGACTACAGGGGAGTCGGTCTATGGCTACACCTTC. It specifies CASRTTGESVYGYTF.

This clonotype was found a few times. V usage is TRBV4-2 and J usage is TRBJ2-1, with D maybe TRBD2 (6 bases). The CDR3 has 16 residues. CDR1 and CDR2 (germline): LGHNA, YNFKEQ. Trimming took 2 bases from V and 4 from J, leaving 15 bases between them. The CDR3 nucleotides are TGTGCCAGCAGCCAAATACTAGCTGGGAGATACAATGAGCAGTTCTTC. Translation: CASSQILAGRYNEQFF.